These 15 T cell receptor beta chains share one sample of origin, sequenced in a study of radiotherapy plus CTLA-4 blockade in lung cancer. Data came from immunoSEQ multiplex PCR; TCRdb stores just in-frame clones and leaves some out. The sample consists of roughly 69,000 clones, around 77% of them appearing once. Sequencing used peripheral blood, obtained from a patient treated with radiotherapy plus ipilimumab. All receptors derive from a human donor with non-small cell lung cancer whose response to radiotherapy plus ipilimumab could not be evaluated. Some clones in this sample may be carry-over from other donors' samples.

The rearrangement links TRBV7-9 to TRBJ2-5, with 7 bases identical to TRBD1. CDR3 length: 15 residues. The V gene's germline CDR1 is SEHNR and CDR2 FQNEAQ (reference sequence). With V trimmed by 5 bases and J by 7 bases, 13 bases remained unmatched. The CDR3 DNA reads as TGTGCCAGCAGCCCACCTGGGACAGCCTGGGGGACCCAGTACTTC. Translation gives CASSPPGTAWGTQYF.

CDR3: CASSLEARGLYGYTF. As DNA, the CDR3 is TGTGCCAGCAGCTTAGAAGCCAGGGGGCTTTATGGCTACACCTTC. The V call is TRBV7-2, the J call TRBJ1-2, with 8 bases identical to TRBD1. This CDR3 spans 15 amino acids. The ends lost 1 base at V and 5 bases at J; junction bases unmatched: 6. CDR1 is SGHTA and CDR2 is FQGNSA in the germline V gene.

This clone turned up a few times. V and J are TRBV4-1 and TRBJ2-1, with 8 positions matching TRBD2. The CDR3 has 15 residues. J gave up 8 bases and V 2 bases, and 8 bases lay outside the gene matches. Germline CDR1 MGHRA, CDR2 YSYEKL. The chain's CDR3 is CASSQRAGGNYEQFF. DNA for the CDR3: TGCGCCAGCAGCCAACGCGCGGGGGGTAACTATGAGCAGTTCTTC.

V gene TRBV10-3 combines with J gene TRBJ2-7; 7 bases agree with TRBD1. The V gene's germline CDR1 is ENHRY and CDR2 SYGVKD. The CDR3 sequence is 12 residues long. V shed 8 bases, J shed 1 base, and the junction held 2 bases outside the gene matches. CDR3 DNA: TGTGCCATCCGGACAGGTTCCTACGAGCAGTACTTC. It is translated as CAIRTGSYEQYF.

This sequence joins TRBV7-6 and TRBJ2-7; a possible D gene is TRBD2 (5 bases). V lost 2 bases and J lost 2, with 13 bases in between. Per germline, CDR1 SGHVS and CDR2 FNYEAQ. The CDR3 sequence is 15 residues long. The CDR3 loop is CASSLPGTPTYEQYF. CDR3 nucleotides: TGTGCCAGCAGCTTACCGGGAACTCCTACCTACGAGCAGTACTTC.

The V gene is TRBV10-3, the J gene TRBJ2-6; 7 bases are a match to TRBD2. The CDR3 length is 17 residues. Looked up from germline, CDR1 is ENHRY and CDR2 is SYGVKD. The junction had 4 bases not matched to a gene; V was cut back by 2 bases and J by 0 bases. The CDR3 reads CAISEPGGHSGANVLTF. The CDR3 coding sequence is TGTGCCATCAGTGAGCCGGGGGGTCACTCTGGGGCCAACGTCCTGACTTTC.

This clone was seen more than once but under ten times. The rearrangement links TRBV5-1 to TRBJ1-1; TRBD1 matches at 10 bases. Germline V gene data show CDR1 as SGHRS and CDR2 as YFSETQ. V dropped 10 bases and J dropped 1; count of bases not matched to a gene: 4. This CDR3 comprises 13 residues. The CDR3 region has the DNA TGCGCCTGCCGGACAGGGGGGAACACTGAAGCTTTCTTT. This sequence encodes CACRTGGNTEAFF.

The rearrangement links TRBV5-1 to TRBJ2-7; 7 nucleotides line up with TRBD2. The germline V gene encodes CDR1 SGHRS and CDR2 YFSETQ. The CDR3 spans 13 residues. Unmatched junction bases numbered 1, after V lost 0 bases and J lost 4 bases. Here the CDR3 DNA reads TGCGCCAGCAGCTTGGGGGAGGGTTACGAGCAGTACTTC. It encodes CASSLGEGYEQYF.

There are a few counts of this clone. The chain recombines TRBV5-1 with TRBJ1-1; D perhaps matches TRBD1 (5 bases). The V gene's germline CDR1 is SGHRS and CDR2 YFSETQ. Trimming stripped 2 bases from V and 2 bases from J, with 10 bases between. This CDR3 is built from 14 residues. CDR3 amino acids: CASSLPTGNTEAFF. CDR3 DNA: TGCGCCAGCAGCTTACCTACAGGAAACACTGAAGCTTTCTTT.

This chain uses TRBV6-1 with TRBJ1-2; 8 nucleotides line up with TRBD1. This CDR3 has 16 amino acids. V gave up 4 bases and J gave up 4 bases; unmatched junction bases: 11. Per germline, CDR1 MNHNS and CDR2 SASEGT. CDR3 protein: CASSGGGGQVFYGYTF. In DNA form, the CDR3 reads TGTGCCAGCAGTGGGGGCGGGGGACAGGTCTTCTATGGCTACACCTTC.

J is TRBJ2-6 and V is TRBV19, with TRBD1 matching over 9 bases. V dropped 7 bases and J dropped 0; count of bases not matched to a gene: 10. The CDR3 contains 18 residues. Germline lookup yields CDR1 LNHDA and CDR2 SQIVND (reference sequence). CDR3 nucleotides: TGTGCCAGTACCCTGGGTGGGACAGGGCTCTCTGGGGCCAACGTCCTGACTTTC. Translating it yields CASTLGGTGLSGANVLTF.

The rearrangement links TRBV6-6 to TRBJ2-3, with 11 nucleotides matching TRBD1. CDR3 size: 15 residues. Germline CDR1 and CDR2: MNHNY and SVGAGI (reference sequence). J lost 4 bases, V lost 5 bases, and 5 bases had no gene match. DNA of the CDR3: TGTGCCAGCAGTCCCCCGGGACAGGGGGCAGATACGCAGTATTTT. This gives the protein CASSPPGQGADTQYF.

The rearrangement links TRBV5-4 to TRBJ1-1; a possible D gene is TRBD1 (6 bases). From germline, CDR1 is SGHNT and CDR2 YYREEE (reference sequence). This CDR3 is 12 amino acids long. V was shortened by 3 bases and J by 11 bases, with 14 bases between the two germline ends. CDR3 region: CASSSAGDEAFF. The CDR3 DNA reads TGTGCCAGCAGCTCAGCAGGGGATGAGGCTTTCTTT.

The chain uses TRBV6-1 and TRBJ2-2; possibly TRBD2 for D (7 bases). CDR3 length: 14 residues. The germline V gene encodes CDR1 MNHNS and CDR2 SASEGT. Trimming took 8 bases from V and 7 from J, leaving 17 bases between them. CDR3 in DNA: TGTGCCAGCCGGTTAGGGGGGGCCGACGGGGAGCTGTTTTTT. It specifies CASRLGGADGELFF.

The chain joins TRBV9 to TRBJ1-4; D is unclear. CDR3 length equals 15 residues. V was shortened by 1 base and J by 6 bases, with 13 bases between the two germline ends. Germline V gene lookup returns CDR1 SGDLS and CDR2 YYNGEE. The CDR3 protein is CASSVRGSMDEKLFF. The CDR3 bases are TGTGCCAGCAGCGTAAGAGGGAGTATGGATGAAAAACTGTTTTTT.